This is a list of T cell receptor beta chains from one sample in a study of blood T cell repertoires in COVID-19. The data were produced by immunoSEQ multiplex PCR, yet TCRdb's version contains in-frame clones alone and is incomplete. Among a few hundred thousand clones listed, around 90% were seen once. The sequenced material came from peripheral blood. These receptors all stem from a woman in her twenties or thirties with COVID-19, enrolled during active disease. CDR3s include the opening cysteine and the closing phenylalanine or tryptophan. A D gene is named only where the DNA matches it firmly. Size is omitted from some rows. Given values are once, few, many or a class for expanded clones.

v_gene	d_gene	abundance	j_gene	CDR3aa	CDR3nt
TRBV28	-	-	TRBJ1-2	CASTQPPVNYGYTF	TGTGCCAGCACCCAACCTCCAGTAAACTATGGCTACACCTTC
TRBV29-1	-	-	TRBJ1-2	CSVERDGGNGYTF	TGCAGCGTTGAGCGTGATGGAGGGAATGGCTACACCTTC
TRBV6-5	TRBD1	-	TRBJ2-7	CASSYLDSDRANEQYF	TGTGCCAGCAGTTACCTAGACAGTGACAGGGCGAACGAGCAGTACTTC
TRBV7-6	-	-	TRBJ1-2	CASSLLGNSYGYTF	TGTGCCAGCAGCTTACTCGGGAATAGCTATGGCTACACCTTC
TRBV28	-	few	TRBJ2-2	CASIRGNTGELFF	TGTGCCAGCATAAGGGGCAACACCGGGGAGCTGTTTTTT
TRBV30	TRBD2	-	TRBJ2-1	CAWSVWEGAGGLNEQFF	TGTGCCTGGAGTGTATGGGAGGGAGCGGGGGGGCTCAATGAGCAGTTCTTC
TRBV5-1	TRBD1	-	TRBJ1-4	CASSAGQGGEKLFF	TGCGCCAGCAGCGCGGGACAGGGAGGGGAAAAACTGTTTTTT
TRBV7-9	-	-	TRBJ2-3	CASSLVITDTQYF	TGTGCCAGCAGCTTAGTTATTACAGATACGCAGTATTTT
TRBV28	-	-	TRBJ2-1	CASSLQQQQFF	TGTGCCAGCAGTTTACAACAGCAGCAGTTCTTC
TRBV19	TRBD1	once	TRBJ1-5	CASSIDRSFWDRGDQPQHF	TGTGCCAGTAGTATAGATCGCTCTTTCTGGGACAGGGGGGACCAGCCCCAGCATTTT
TRBV18	TRBD2	-	TRBJ2-1	CASSPLAGGPSLSVDEQFF	TGTGCCAGCTCACCACTAGCGGGAGGGCCCTCGCTATCTGTGGATGAGCAGTTCTTC
TRBV5-1	TRBD1	-	TRBJ2-7	CASSPEGTGTYEQYF	TGCGCCAGCAGCCCGGAAGGGACAGGCACCTACGAGCAGTACTTC
TRBV28	-	-	TRBJ1-2	CASSPAGKRNYGYTF	TGTGCCAGCAGTCCCGCAGGGAAGAGGAACTATGGCTACACCTTC
TRBV2	TRBD1	-	TRBJ2-1	CASSTGTGGTYNEQFF	TGTGCCAGCAGCACCGGGACAGGGGGTACCTACAATGAGCAGTTCTTC
TRBV3-1/TRBV3-2	TRBD1	-	TRBJ1-1	CASSPNRGTEAFF	TGTGCCAGCAGCCCAAACAGGGGTACTGAAGCTTTCTTT
TRBV2	-	-	TRBJ1-1	CATQTGPDTEAFF	TGTGCCACCCAGACAGGCCCGGACACTGAAGCTTTCTTT
TRBV19	-	-	TRBJ1-5	CASSIGWSGSNQPQHF	TGTGCCAGTAGTATAGGCTGGTCAGGGAGCAATCAGCCCCAGCATTTT
TRBV5-4	TRBD2	-	TRBJ2-3	CASSPTSGRASDTQYF	TGTGCCAGCAGCCCGACTAGCGGGAGGGCCTCAGATACGCAGTATTTT
TRBV5-1	TRBD1	-	TRBJ2-1	CASSRTGGAYNEQFF	TGCGCCAGCAGCCGAACAGGGGGAGCCTACAATGAGCAGTTCTTC
TRBV27	-	-	TRBJ1-5	CASSPRTAYSNQPQHF	TGTGCCAGCAGTCCCCGGACAGCTTATAGCAATCAGCCCCAGCATTTT
TRBV6-1	-	-	TRBJ1-5	CASSDNSNQPQHF	TGTGCCAGCAGTGACAATAGCAATCAGCCCCAGCATTTT
TRBV6-1	-	-	TRBJ2-2	CASSEHRGGELFF	TGTGCCAGCAGTGAACATCGGGGCGGGGAGCTGTTTTTT
TRBV6-5	TRBD2	-	TRBJ2-7	CASSYGTRREQYF	TGTGCCAGCAGTTACGGGACTAGGCGCGAGCAGTACTTC
TRBV12-5	TRBD1	-	TRBJ2-5	CASGFPAGTGDATQYF	TGTGCTAGTGGTTTTCCCGCCGGGACAGGGGACGCGACCCAGTACTTC
TRBV11-2	-	once	TRBJ2-1	CASSLDRASSGKQFF	TGTGCCAGCAGCTTAGATCGCGCTAGCTCTGGTAAGCAGTTCTTC
TRBV6-6	TRBD1	-	TRBJ2-1	CASSYGGQLHNEQFF	TGTGCCAGCAGTTACGGGGGACAGTTACACAATGAGCAGTTCTTC
TRBV30	TRBD1	-	TRBJ1-4	CAWSGDRDRGRRMFF	TGTGCCTGGAGTGGAGACCGGGACAGGGGGCGCAGAATGTTTTTT
TRBV7-2	TRBD2	once	TRBJ2-5	CASSLGGGRVETQYF	TGTGCCAGCAGCTTAGGAGGCGGGAGGGTGGAGACCCAGTACTTC
TRBV29-1	TRBD2	once	TRBJ2-1	CSGLGTSANNEQFF	TGCAGCGGGCTTGGGACTAGCGCCAACAATGAGCAGTTCTTC
TRBV3-1/TRBV3-2	-	-	TRBJ1-1	CASSLVQGNTEAFF	TGTGCCAGCAGCCTAGTTCAGGGGAACACTGAAGCTTTCTTT
TRBV5-1	-	-	TRBJ1-5	CASSPEGGFNQPQHF	TGCGCCAGCAGCCCCGAAGGAGGATTCAATCAGCCCCAGCATTTT
TRBV5-1	TRBD1	-	TRBJ1-2	CASSLGDRADGYTF	TGCGCCAGCAGCTTGGGTGACAGGGCGGATGGCTACACCTTC
TRBV7-2	TRBD2	-	TRBJ2-7	CASTLREGTSYEQYF	TGTGCCAGCACCCTAAGGGAGGGGACCTCCTACGAGCAGTACTTC
TRBV3-1/TRBV3-2	TRBD1	-	TRBJ1-1	CASSQEVRDSGAFF	TGTGCCAGCAGCCAAGAGGTTAGGGACAGTGGAGCTTTCTTT
TRBV4-1	TRBD2	-	TRBJ2-5	CASSQDRTSLETQYF	TGCGCCAGCAGCCAAGATAGGACTAGTTTGGAGACCCAGTACTTC
TRBV5-4	-	-	TRBJ2-3	CASSAGTVPSTDTQYF	TGTGCCAGCAGCGCGGGGACGGTCCCTAGCACAGATACGCAGTATTTT
TRBV15	TRBD2	-	TRBJ2-7	CATSREASGRVGEQYF	TGTGCCACCAGCAGAGAGGCTAGCGGGAGGGTGGGGGAGCAGTACTTC
TRBV3-1/TRBV3-2	-	-	TRBJ2-2	CASFHPGGELFF	TGTGCCAGCTTCCATCCCGGCGGGGAGCTGTTTTTT
TRBV13	TRBD2	-	TRBJ2-1	CASSYSGRGYNEQFF	TGTGCCAGCAGCTACAGCGGGAGGGGCTACAATGAGCAGTTCTTC
TRBV7-9	TRBD1	-	TRBJ1-1	CASSPRDRRTEAFF	TGTGCCAGCAGCCCACGGGACAGGCGGACTGAAGCTTTCTTT
TRBV4-1	TRBD2	-	TRBJ2-1	CASSQTPTSGSLDEQFF	TGCGCCAGCAGCCAGACCCCGACTAGCGGGAGTTTGGATGAGCAGTTCTTC
TRBV11-2	TRBD2	once	TRBJ2-7	CASSLTGTSGYEQYF	TGTGCCAGCAGCTTAACCGGGACTAGCGGATACGAGCAGTACTTC
TRBV30	TRBD1	-	TRBJ2-3	CAWTLTGGITDTQYF	TGTGCCTGGACACTGACAGGGGGTATCACAGATACGCAGTATTTT
TRBV29-1	TRBD1	-	TRBJ2-1	CSVRQGSYNEQFF	TGCAGCGTGCGACAGGGCTCCTACAATGAGCAGTTCTTC
TRBV24-1	-	-	TRBJ2-3	CATGDPAGSTDTQYF	TGTGCCACCGGGGACCCAGCGGGCAGCACAGATACGCAGTATTTT
TRBV28	-	-	TRBJ1-6	CASSSGLFNSPLHF	TGTGCCAGCAGTTCTGGACTGTTTAATTCACCCCTCCACTTT
TRBV29-1	-	-	TRBJ2-5	CSALKGGETQYF	TGCAGCGCCCTTAAGGGAGGAGAGACCCAGTACTTC
TRBV18	-	once	TRBJ1-4	CASSPLGGATNEKLFF	TGTGCCAGCTCACCGCTAGGCGGGGCAACTAATGAAAAACTGTTTTTT
TRBV3-1/TRBV3-2	TRBD1	-	TRBJ1-5	CASSSATGRQPQHF	TGTGCCAGCAGCTCGGCGACAGGGCGCCAGCCCCAGCATTTT
TRBV2	-	once	TRBJ1-2	CASSDNDYGYTF	TGTGCCAGCAGTGATAATGACTATGGCTACACCTTC
TRBV5-1	-	once	TRBJ1-3	CASSESEGEGNTIYF	TGCGCCAGCAGCGAAAGCGAGGGGGAGGGAAACACCATATATTTT
TRBV9	TRBD1	-	TRBJ1-4	CASSAAGQGYEKLFF	TGTGCCAGCAGCGCGGCGGGACAGGGTTATGAAAAACTGTTTTTT
TRBV6-2/TRBV6-3	TRBD2	-	TRBJ2-7	CASSYPRRPPSGSIHEQYF	TGTGCCAGCAGTTACCCTCGAAGACCACCGAGCGGGAGTATCCACGAGCAGTACTTC
TRBV9	-	-	TRBJ1-4	CASSVDGRANEKLFF	TGTGCCAGCAGCGTAGATGGTCGGGCTAATGAAAAACTGTTTTTT
TRBV3-1/TRBV3-2	-	-	TRBJ2-7	CASSQGGGYEQYF	TGTGCCAGCAGCCAAGGTGGCGGCTACGAGCAGTACTTC
TRBV28	-	-	TRBJ2-7	CASSLREQYF	TGTGCCAGCAGTTTACGGGAGCAGTACTTC
TRBV4-1	TRBD2	-	TRBJ2-7	CASSQARGAYEQYF	TGCGCCAGCAGCCAGGCCCGGGGGGCCTACGAGCAGTACTTC
TRBV18	TRBD2	-	TRBJ2-3	CASSPTSGPDTQYF	TGTGCCAGCTCACCAACTAGCGGGCCAGATACGCAGTATTTT
TRBV20-1	TRBD2	-	TRBJ2-2	CSASSPGTSGITGELFF	TGCAGTGCTAGTAGCCCCGGGACTAGCGGGATCACCGGGGAGCTGTTTTTT
TRBV5-1	TRBD2	-	TRBJ2-6	CASSFSSGRAFGANVLTF	TGCGCCAGCAGCTTTTCTAGCGGGAGGGCCTTTGGGGCCAACGTCCTGACTTTC